The 23 T cell receptor beta chains below all came from one sample that was sequenced in a study of identical twins. TCRdb reprocessed the 5' RACE reads via MiXCR and lists one record per CDR3 protein. The sample consists of 1.5 million to 2 million distinct CDR3 sequences, roughly 35% of them appearing once. Sequenced material: cord blood. All receptors come from a newborn girl in good health.

This clonotype was detected only a few times. The genes are TRBV6-1 and TRBJ2-3, with 14 positions matching TRBD2. The CDR3 has 19 residues. Germline assignment: CDR1 MNHNS and CDR2 SASEGT. J gave up 1 base and V 7 bases, and 13 bases lay outside the gene matches. CDR3 residues: CASKRSGLAGAWGTDTQYF. In DNA, the CDR3 is TGTGCCAGCAAACGATCGGGACTAGCGGGAGCGTGGGGCACAGATACGCAGTATTTT.

This clonotype has only a few counts. The genes are TRBV7-8 and TRBJ1-4; 8 bases align to TRBD1. Trimming cost V 1 base and J 8 bases; bases outside gene matches: 9. The CDR3 spans 16 residues. Germline-derived CDR1 and CDR2 are SGHVS and FQNEAQ. In DNA, the CDR3 is TGTGCCAGCAGCTTAGGGGGGAGGGACAGGAACGAAAAACTGTTTTTT. Translating gives CASSLGGRDRNEKLFF. Full variable domain (rest looked up from reference TRBV7-8 and TRBJ1-4): GAGVSQSPRYKVAKRGQDVALRCDPISGHVSLFWYQQALGQGPEFLTYFQNEAQLDKSGLPSDRFFAERPEGSVSTLKIQRTQQEDSAVYLCASSLGGRDRNEKLFFGSGTQLSVL.

CDR3 region: CASSKVPVGTYEQYF. As DNA, the CDR3 is TGTGCCAGCAGCAAAGTACCGGTTGGGACCTACGAGCAGTACTTC. The chain combines TRBV21-1 with TRBJ2-7. TRBV21-1 is assigned pseudogene status. This CDR3 spans 15 amino acids.

This clonotype was recorded many times. The rearrangement joins TRBV6-4 to TRBJ2-1; no reliable D call. CDR3 length equals 14 residues. The germline V and J ends were trimmed by 6 bases and 0 bases, with 9 bases remaining between them. Looked up from germline, CDR1 is MRHNA and CDR2 is SNTAGT. In DNA form, the CDR3 reads TGTGCCAGCAGCCCCTTGGGCTCCTACAATGAGCAGTTCTTC. Translation: CASSPLGSYNEQFF.

CDR3 coding DNA: TGCAGTGCTAGATTTGAAAAACTGTTTTTT. As protein: CSARFEKLFF. J is TRBJ1-4 and V is TRBV20-1; D call uncertain. Trimming shortened V by 2 bases and J by 7 bases, and 2 bases separated the two germline ends. This CDR3 region has 10 residues. Germline lookup yields CDR1 DFQATT and CDR2 SNEGSKA (reference sequence).

Only a few counts were recorded for this clonotype. This CDR3 reads CASSFPIPGQWDSNQPQHF. The CDR3 DNA follows: TGTGCCAGCAGCTTTCCTATTCCGGGACAGTGGGATAGCAATCAGCCCCAGCATTTT. The chain is built from TRBV7-9 and TRBJ1-5, with TRBD1 matching 7 bases. Germline assignment: CDR1 SEHNR and CDR2 FQNEAQ (reference sequence). The CDR3 has 19 amino acids. V was clipped by 3 bases and J by 0 bases; unmatched bases: 14.

The gene calls are TRBV7-9 and TRBJ2-4, with D unresolved. The J call may not be correct, given that the DNA end is closer to TRBJ2-5. The CDR3 runs 12 residues. Germline V CDR1 and CDR2: SEHNR, FQNEAQ (reference sequence). CDR3 loop: CASSFTLETQYF. Here the CDR3 DNA reads TGTGCCAGCAGCTTTACTCTAGAGACCCAGTACTTC.

This clonotype was detected a few times. This chain connects TRBV10-3 to TRBJ2-5; 8 bases fit TRBD1. V trimming: 0 bases; J trimming: 2 bases; junction bases outside the gene matches: 8. CDR1 is ENHRY, CDR2 SYGVKD, per germline. The CDR3 contains 17 residues. The CDR3 region is CAISESIGRGQQETQYF. In DNA form, the CDR3 reads TGTGCCATCAGTGAGTCAATTGGCAGGGGGCAACAAGAGACCCAGTACTTC.

This chain connects TRBV2 to TRBJ1-5, with D uncertain. The germline V gene encodes CDR1 SNHLY and CDR2 FYNNEI. The CDR3 runs 15 residues. V lost 5 bases and J lost 2, with 13 bases in between. This CDR3 reads CASSPDGRGNQPQHF. CDR3 nucleotides: TGTGCCAGCAGTCCTGACGGGAGGGGCAATCAGCCCCAGCATTTT. Supplemented by reference TRBV2 and TRBJ1-5, the full variable domain reads EPEVTQTPSHQVTQMGQEVILRCVPISNHLYFYWYRQILGQKVEFLVSFYNNEISEKSEIFDDQFSVERPDGSNFTLKIRSTKLEDSAMYFCASSPDGRGNQPQHFGDGTRLSIL.

The sample holds a few counts of this clonotype. The V call is TRBV3-1, the J call TRBJ2-3, with D unclear. V lost 1 base to trimming and J lost 1 base, with 12 bases between them. The CDR3 consists of 16 residues. The V gene's germline CDR1 is LGHDT and CDR2 YNNKEL (reference sequence). CDR3 coding DNA: TGTGCCAGCAGCCAAGTCTCCGCGCCAGGCACAGATACGCAGTATTTT. This translates into CASSQVSAPGTDTQYF.

This clonotype was seen a few times. V gene TRBV21-1 combines with J gene TRBJ2-4; no check of the table's D call, TRBD1, against the DNA was made. The closer fit of TRBJ2-7 to the DNA end suggests the J call may be wrong. TRBV21-1 corresponds to a pseudogene. CDR3 size: 16 residues. CDR3 sequence: CASSHNGNRVPYEQYF. The CDR3 nucleotides are TGTGCCAGCAGCCACAACGGCAACAGGGTTCCCTACGAGCAGTACTTC.

This clonotype was seen a few times. The chain couples TRBV20-1 to TRBJ2-1; D possibly uses TRBD1 or TRBD2 (6 bases each). Trimming removed 3 bases at V and 8 bases at J, with 23 bases between. Germline assignment: CDR1 DFQATT and CDR2 SNEGSKA (reference sequence). This CDR3 contains 16 residues. CDR3 sequence reads: CSASSSGASIWYEQFF. CDR3 in DNA: TGCAGTGCTAGTTCCTCGGGGGCCAGTATTTGGTATGAGCAGTTCTTC.

V and J are TRBV5-6 and TRBJ2-5; 8 bases line up with TRBD2. This CDR3 has 16 residues. V gave up 4 bases and J gave up 2 bases; unmatched junction bases: 10. The germline V gene encodes CDR1 SGHDT and CDR2 YYEEEE. The CDR3 protein is CASSLLASGPQETQYF. The CDR3 coding sequence is TGTGCCAGCAGCCTCCTGGCTAGCGGGCCGCAAGAGACCCAGTACTTC.

V usage is TRBV5-1 and J usage is TRBJ2-6; 7 positions agree with TRBD1. The CDR3 is 16 residues long. Looked up from germline, CDR1 is SGHRS and CDR2 is YFSETQ. The V segment lost 5 bases and the J segment 0 bases; nucleotides outside the gene matches: 5. The CDR3 loop is CASRRDSASGANVLTF. DNA for the CDR3: TGCGCCAGCAGAAGGGACAGTGCCTCTGGGGCCAACGTCCTGACTTTC. Full variable domain (rest looked up from reference TRBV5-1 and TRBJ2-6): KAGVTQTPRYLIKTRGQQVTLSCSPISGHRSVSWYQQTPGQGLQFLFEYFSETQRNKGNFPGRFSGRQFSNSRSEMNVSTLELGDSALYLCASRRDSASGANVLTFGAGSRLTVL.

A few counts support this clonotype. This chain connects TRBV5-1 to TRBJ1-6, with D unclear. The CDR3 has 15 amino acids. The germline V and J ends were trimmed by 1 base and 0 bases, with 5 bases remaining between them. CDR1 and CDR2 (germline): SGHRS, YFSETQ. CDR3 DNA sequence: TGCGCCAGCAGCTTGCAAGACTCCTATAATTCACCCCTCCACTTT. Translating gives CASSLQDSYNSPLHF.

This clonotype was observed a few times. The chain is built from TRBV27 and TRBJ2-3; a possible D gene is TRBD1 (5 bases). The CDR3 length is 15 residues. Trimming stripped 4 bases from V and 2 bases from J, with 13 bases between. Germline assignment: CDR1 MNHEY and CDR2 SMNVEV (reference sequence). CDR3 amino acids: CASSSPPTDTDTQYF. DNA for the CDR3: TGTGCCAGCAGTTCCCCCCCGACAGACACAGATACGCAGTATTTT.

This clonotype was detected ten times or more. This chain uses TRBV28 with TRBJ2-3; D is unclear. This CDR3 is built from 15 residues. Per the germline V gene, CDR1 is MDHEN and CDR2 is SYDVKM. V was trimmed by 6 bases and J by 2 bases, leaving 15 bases between them. CDR3 bases: TGTGCCAGCAGCTCGCCATCTGGTGCCACAGATACGCAGTATTTT. This translates into CASSSPSGATDTQYF.

A few counts support this clonotype. The V call is TRBV20-1, the J call TRBJ2-7, with 7 nucleotides matching TRBD2. The J segment lost 4 bases and the V segment lost 7 bases, leaving 10 bases of the junction unmatched. CDR1 and CDR2 (germline): DFQATT, SNEGSKA (reference sequence). CDR3 length: 13 residues. DNA for the CDR3: TGCAGTGTGACCGGCGGGAGAATATACGAGCAGTACTTC. It is translated as CSVTGGRIYEQYF.

The chain is built from TRBV18 and TRBJ2-4; D remains ambiguous. This CDR3 region has 15 residues. Germline values: CDR1 KGHSH, CDR2 LQKENI. The V gene lost 2 bases and the J gene lost 5 bases, with 13 bases spanning the gap. As DNA, the CDR3 is TGTGCCAGCTCACCAAATGGGCAACGGGAAAACATTCAGTACTTC. It encodes CASSPNGQRENIQYF.

The chain couples TRBV10-3 to TRBJ1-1; 9 nucleotides align to TRBD1. The germline V gene encodes CDR1 ENHRY and CDR2 SYGVKD. V trimming: 6 bases; J trimming: 0 bases; junction bases outside the gene matches: 14. The CDR3 is 18 amino acids. This chain's CDR3 is CAISEILPGTGMNTEAFF. In DNA, the CDR3 is TGTGCCATCAGCGAAATCCTACCCGGGACAGGGATGAACACTGAAGCTTTCTTT.

This clonotype was detected only a few times. The chain employs TRBV12-3 or TRBV12-4 and TRBJ2-3; 10 nucleotides align to TRBD1. CDR3 length equals 13 residues. V trimming: 9 bases; J trimming: 4 bases; junction bases outside the gene matches: 4. The CDR3 nucleotides read TGTGCCAGTGACGGACAGGGGGCAGATACGCAGTATTTT. Translating it yields CASDGQGADTQYF.

This clonotype was seen repeatedly, ten times or more. V gene TRBV7-2 combines with J gene TRBJ2-3, with D hard to call. V gave up 1 base and J gave up 9 bases, with 17 bases separating them. This CDR3 is built from 15 residues. The germline V gene has CDR1 SGHTA and CDR2 FQGNSA. CDR3 coding DNA: TGTGCCAGCAGCTTAGTGATCAACCGGCTCGTCACGCAGTATTTT. Translation gives CASSLVINRLVTQYF.

The V call is TRBV7-9, the J call TRBJ2-2; 12 bases map to TRBD2. This CDR3 has 18 residues. Germline values: CDR1 SEHNR, CDR2 FQNEAQ (reference sequence). The junction had 12 bases not matched to a gene; V was cut back by 4 bases and J by 6 bases. This CDR3 reads CASSSSGLAGIRAGELFF. CDR3 in DNA: TGTGCCAGCAGCTCCTCTGGACTAGCGGGGATTAGGGCCGGGGAGCTGTTTTTT.